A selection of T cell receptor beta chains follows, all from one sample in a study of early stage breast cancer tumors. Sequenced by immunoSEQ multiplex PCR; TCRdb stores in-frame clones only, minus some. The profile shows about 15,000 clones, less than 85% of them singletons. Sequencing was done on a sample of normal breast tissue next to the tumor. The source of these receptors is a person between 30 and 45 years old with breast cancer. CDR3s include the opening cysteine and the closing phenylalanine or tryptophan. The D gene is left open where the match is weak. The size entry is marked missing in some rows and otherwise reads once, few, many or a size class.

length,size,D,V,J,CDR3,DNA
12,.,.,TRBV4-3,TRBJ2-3,CASSQEVGTQYF,TGCGCCAGCAGCCAAGAAGTGGGTACGCAGTATTTT
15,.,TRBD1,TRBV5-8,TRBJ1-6,CASSPGQGVNSPLHF,TGTGCCAGCAGCCCCGGACAGGGAGTTAATTCACCCCTCCACTTT
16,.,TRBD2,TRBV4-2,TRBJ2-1,CASSQGGLADYNEQFF,TGTGCCAGCAGCCAAGGCGGACTAGCGGACTACAATGAGCAGTTCTTC
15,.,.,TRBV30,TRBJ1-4,CAWSVFRGTGEKLFF,TGTGCCTGGAGTGTATTTCGCGGGACTGGCGAAAAACTGTTTTTT
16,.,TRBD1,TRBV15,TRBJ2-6,CATSAGTVSGANVLTF,TGTGCCACCAGCGCCGGGACAGTCTCTGGGGCCAACGTCCTGACTTTC
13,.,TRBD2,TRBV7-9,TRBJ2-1,CASSSGLAGREFF,TGTGCCAGCAGCTCGGGACTAGCGGGCAGAGAGTTCTTC
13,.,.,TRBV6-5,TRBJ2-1,CASRNGAGYEQFF,TGTGCCAGCAGAAACGGGGCGGGGTATGAGCAGTTCTTC
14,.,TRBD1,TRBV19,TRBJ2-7,CASSPQGGPYEQYF,TGTGCCAGTAGTCCACAGGGGGGCCCCTACGAGCAGTACTTC
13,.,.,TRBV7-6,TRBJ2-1,CASSSFLRGEQFF,TGTGCCAGCAGCTCCTTTTTAAGGGGGGAGCAGTTCTTC
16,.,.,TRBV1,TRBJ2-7,CTSSLDGWKGTYEQYF,TGCACCAGCAGCCTTGACGGGTGGAAGGGGACCTACGAGCAGTACTTC
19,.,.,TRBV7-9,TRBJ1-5,CASSLAPTPIRDSNQPQHF,TGTGCCAGCAGCTTAGCTCCCACGCCAATCCGAGATTCCAATCAGCCCCAGCATTTT
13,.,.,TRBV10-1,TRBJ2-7,CASSGQGRNEQYF,TGCGCCAGCAGTGGCCAGGGGAGGAACGAGCAGTACTTC
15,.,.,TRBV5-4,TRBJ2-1,CASSFGLSDYNEQFF,TGTGCCAGCAGCTTTGGACTATCTGATTACAATGAGCAGTTCTTC
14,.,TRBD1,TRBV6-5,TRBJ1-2,CASSLKTGTYGYTF,TGTGCCAGCAGTCTAAAGACAGGGACCTATGGCTACACCTTC
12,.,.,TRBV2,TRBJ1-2,CASSPFTSADTF,TGTGCCAGCAGTCCCTTTACATCGGCCGACACCTTC
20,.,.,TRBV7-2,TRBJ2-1,CASSLAETRSFARSYNEQFF,TGTGCCAGCAGCTTAGCCGAGACTAGAAGTTTTGCGCGATCCTACAATGAGCAGTTCTTC
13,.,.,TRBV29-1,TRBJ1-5,CSVGGADGQPQHF,TGCAGCGTTGGGGGGGCAGATGGGCAGCCCCAGCATTTT
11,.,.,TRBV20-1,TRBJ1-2,CRPGRVYGYTF,TGCAGGCCAGGGAGGGTCTATGGCTACACCTTC
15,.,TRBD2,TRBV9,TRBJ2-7,CASRNPGLASYEQYF,TGTGCCAGCAGAAACCCGGGACTAGCGTCCTACGAGCAGTACTTC
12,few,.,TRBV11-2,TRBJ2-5,CASSLVQETQYF,TGTGCCAGCAGCTTAGTACAGGAGACCCAGTACTTC
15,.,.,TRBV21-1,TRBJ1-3,CASSKAGLSGNTIYF,TGTGCCAGCAGCAAAGCGGGACTCTCTGGAAACACCATATATTTT
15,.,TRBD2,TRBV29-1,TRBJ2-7,CSVESPGGVPYEQYF,TGCAGCGTTGAAAGCCCGGGAGGGGTTCCCTACGAGCAGTACTTC
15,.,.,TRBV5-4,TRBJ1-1,CASSLTGTGRTEAFF,TGTGCCAGCAGCTTGACCGGAACAGGGAGGACTGAAGCTTTCTTT
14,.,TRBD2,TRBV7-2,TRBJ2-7,CASSRGREGYEQYF,TGTGCCAGCAGCCGAGGGCGGGAGGGTTACGAGCAGTACTTC
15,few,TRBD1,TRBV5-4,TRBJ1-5,CASSSDRGANQPQHF,TGTGCCAGCAGCTCGGACAGGGGGGCGAATCAGCCCCAGCATTTT
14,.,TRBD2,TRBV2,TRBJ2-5,CADSGTSGQETQYF,TGTGCCGATTCTGGGACTAGCGGTCAAGAGACCCAGTACTTC
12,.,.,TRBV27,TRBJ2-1,CASSPSFNEQFF,TGTGCCAGCAGCCCCAGTTTCAATGAGCAGTTCTTC
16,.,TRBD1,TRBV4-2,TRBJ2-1,CASSGRGQEKNNEQFF,TGTGCCAGCAGCGGACGGGGACAGGAAAAAAACAATGAGCAGTTCTTC
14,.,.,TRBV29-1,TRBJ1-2,CSAAGTGINYGYTF,TGCAGCGCCGCGGGCACAGGGATCAACTATGGCTACACCTTC
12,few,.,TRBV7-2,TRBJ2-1,CASSSRGGEQFF,TGTGCCAGCAGCTCCCGAGGGGGTGAGCAGTTCTTC
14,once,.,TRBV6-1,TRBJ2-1,CANPRGVSYNEQFF,TGTGCCAACCCTCGCGGGGTATCGTACAATGAGCAGTTCTTC